This record covers a single TCR beta chain. The study ran its PCR with 60 Vbeta and 13 Jbeta primers. TCRdb keeps only in-frame clones here, not all; method: immunoSEQ multiplex PCR. The profile shows under 60,000 clones, about 80% of them singletons. The CDR3 is 15 residues long. Germline CDR1 is MNHEY and CDR2 is SVGAGI. With V trimmed by 6 bases and J by 5 bases, 7 bases remained unmatched. This record comes from a study of cytomegalovirus exposure and HLA in healthy donors. The sequencing sample was made of PBMCs. The TCR originated in a woman aged 40 to 50 in good health and CMV-seropositive. The chain combines TRBV6-5 with TRBJ1-4; 9 nucleotides match TRBD1. The CDR3 bases are TGTGCCAGCAGAAGGCCGGGACAGGGAAATGAAAAACTGTTTTTT. Protein sequence: CASRRPGQGNEKLFF.